The entry that follows covers one T cell receptor beta chain sequence. CDR3 length: 15 residues. Trimming cost V 2 bases and J 4 bases; bases outside gene matches: 5. The source of the sample is a study of T cells in Graves' hyperthyroidism and ophthalmopathy. From RNA transcripts, TCR beta CDR3 regions were amplified. Initially, a first-round RT-PCR of the TCR CDR3 employed the HTBI primer set. MiXCR, applied by TCRdb to the multiplex PCR reads, yields one record per CDR3 protein. The table has about 480,000 distinct CDR3 sequences, roughly a quarter seen once; the top ten hold around 11%. Specimen: blood. The clonotype originates from a woman younger than 45 with Graves' ophthalmopathy. V gene TRBV12-3 or TRBV12-4 combines with J gene TRBJ2-5, with 9 nucleotides matching TRBD1. The CDR3 reads CASSLRGQGPETQYF. The DNA for the CDR3 is TGTGCCAGCAGTTTACGGGGACAGGGTCCAGAGACCCAGTACTTC.